This entry is about one T cell receptor (beta chain). Its cognate antigen has yet to be identified. Base qualities are missing; no much larger clone stands one base away. The germline V gene gives CDR1 as SGHRS and CDR2 as YFSETQ. The CDR3 measures 11 amino acids from cysteine to phenylalanine. CDR3 DNA only is kept here, 33 bases in frame from base 1. The V end loses 1 base and the J end loses 6 bases, and a stretch of 5 bases separates them. This sample stems from a study of T cell changes during pregnancy in multiple sclerosis (dated by TCRdb to between 2018 and 2020). Concerning the study at large: In women with multiple sclerosis, the researchers looked at how the T cell repertoire shifted as pregnancy progressed.

Library preparation employed the immunoSEQ multiplex PCR assay. TCRdb stores this immuneACCESS table with in-frame sequences only. Part of the clones is absent; in the studies checked, under half of the shortfall reflects unresolved V genes, and no reason is known for the rest. The sample yields 28,000 or so clones; almost 90% were counted once. 7% to 10% of the sample is held by the ten biggest clonotypes. The origin of this receptor is a female donor with multiple sclerosis, enrolled in a pregnancy study. The sequences come from CD8+ T cells from peripheral blood mononuclear cells, collected in the second trimester of pregnancy. Rearrangement joined TRBV5-1 to TRBJ2-7; no D gene can be assigned with confidence. The CDR3 protein sequence reads: CASSLRGEQYF. The nucleotide sequence is TGCGCCAGCAGCTTGAGAGGCGAGCAGTACTTC.